This entry lists 28 T cell receptor beta chains sequenced from one sample in a study of T-cell reconstitution after alpha-beta-depleted transplantation in children. Using unique molecular identifiers, the investigators prepared the TCRbeta library. TCRdb used MiXCR to reprocess the PCR reads, holding one entry per CDR3 protein. Here the sample spans about 180,000 distinct CDR3 sequences, approximately 12% being singletons. The sequenced sample was PBMCs, obtained before TCRalphabeta/CD19-depleted stem cell transplant. Every receptor here comes from a boy between 2 and 15 years old with acute myeloid leukemia, due to receive a stem cell transplant.

This clonotype came up many times. This rearrangement joins TRBV12-1 to TRBJ2-1; the D call in the table, TRBD2, was not verified against the DNA. TRBV12-1 is listed as a pseudogene. This CDR3 is 14 amino acids long. CDR3 bases: TGTGCCAGCAGCACACTAGCGCCCTACAATGAGCAGTTCTTC. It yields the protein CASSTLAPYNEQFF.

In regard to this clonotype: A much larger clone lies one base from this, so it may be a read error. The CDR3 does not close with the conserved phenylalanine or tryptophan, likely indicating a read error. The J gene is TRBJ2-3, the V gene TRBV24-1; tentative D call: TRBD1 (5 bases). Trimming took off 9 bases at V and 7 bases at J, with 13 bases between the two ends. The CDR3 is 12 residues long. Germline CDR1 and CDR2: KGHDR and SFDVKD. This CDR3 is CATQGKGYTQYL. The CDR3, as DNA: TGTGCCACCCAAGGAAAGGGGTATACGCAGTATTTA.

This clonotype was observed at least ten times. V usage is TRBV15 and J usage is TRBJ1-2; 7 bases are a match to TRBD1. Germline V gene sequence: CDR1 LNHNV, CDR2 YYDKDF (reference sequence). The CDR3 covers 17 residues. With V trimmed by 3 bases and J by 2 bases, 12 bases remained unmatched. The CDR3 sequence: CATSSWDSFLGNYGYTF. For the CDR3, the DNA is TGTGCCACCAGCAGTTGGGACAGTTTCTTGGGGAACTATGGCTACACCTTC.

This clonotype has ten or more counts. The chain is built from TRBV12-3 or TRBV12-4 and TRBJ2-7, with D tentatively TRBD1 or TRBD2 (5 bases each). This CDR3 region has 13 residues. With 3 bases removed from V and 0 bases from J, the gap between germline ends came to 6 bases. Here the CDR3 reads CASSLGVSYEQYF. CDR3 coding DNA: TGTGCCAGCAGTTTGGGGGTCTCCTACGAGCAGTACTTC.

The chain links TRBV20-1 to TRBJ2-7; tentatively, D is TRBD1 (6 bases). The CDR3 has 13 residues. The V end lost 7 bases, the J end lost 5 bases, and 18 bases lay between the germline ends. The germline V gene has CDR1 DFQATT and CDR2 SNEGSKA (reference sequence). Written as DNA, the CDR3 is TGCAGTGTAACAGGGCCCAACTTAAACGAGCAGTACTTC. Translated: CSVTGPNLNEQYF.

This clonotype was recorded at least ten times. V usage is TRBV27 and J usage is TRBJ2-6; TRBD2 is a possible D gene (6 bases). V was pared by 8 bases and J by 1 base, with 9 bases between. CDR3 length: 14 residues. In germline, CDR1 is MNHEY, CDR2 SMNVEV (reference sequence). For the CDR3, the DNA is TGTGCCAGCCGTCGGGAGTCTGGGGCCAACGTCCTGACTTTC. Residues: CASRRESGANVLTF. Based on the CDR3 plus reference TRBV27 and TRBJ2-6, the full variable domain is EAQVTQNPRYLITVTGKKLTVTCSQNMNHEYMSWYRQDPGLGLRQIYYSMNVEVTDKGDVPEGYKVSRKEKRNFPLILESPSPNQTSLYFCASRRESGANVLTFGAGSRLTVL.

This clonotype was observed a few times. CDR3 bases: TGTGCCAGCAGCCCGGGGGGACAGGGGAACTATGGCTACACCTTC. It codes for CASSPGGQGNYGYTF. This rearrangement joins TRBV7-2 to TRBJ1-2, with TRBD1 matching over 10 bases. The CDR3 runs to 15 residues. Germline CDR1 SGHTA, CDR2 FQGNSA. Trimming cost V 5 bases and J 2 bases; bases outside gene matches: 5.

V gene TRBV11-1 combines with J gene TRBJ2-5; 9 bases are a match to TRBD2. Germline CDR1 reads SGHAT; CDR2 reads FQDESV (reference sequence). With 4 bases clipped from V and 0 bases from J, the junction kept 15 bases outside the gene matches. The CDR3 runs 19 residues. This chain's CDR3 is CASSWETSGTLEYQETQYF. In DNA, the CDR3 is TGTGCCAGCAGCTGGGAGACTAGCGGCACACTAGAGTACCAAGAGACCCAGTACTTC.

At least ten counts were recorded for this clonotype. The CDR3 region is CATKLPGTGANTEAFF. CDR3 coding DNA: TGTGCCACCAAACTCCCCGGGACAGGGGCGAACACTGAAGCTTTCTTT. The chain has TRBV10-3 and TRBJ1-1; 10 positions match TRBD1. Germline CDR1 reads ENHRY; CDR2 reads SYGVKD. This CDR3 has 16 amino acids. The V segment lost 10 bases and the J segment 1 base; nucleotides outside the gene matches: 12.

This clonotype appeared many times. This chain joins TRBV6-5 and TRBJ2-7; D possibly corresponds to TRBD2 (6 bases). CDR1 and CDR2 from the germline V gene are MNHEY and SVGAGI. Trimming took off 5 bases at V and 0 bases at J, with 14 bases between the two ends. The CDR3 is 15 residues long. CDR3: CASSLLGGSSYEQYF. For the CDR3, the DNA is TGTGCCAGCAGTCTCCTCGGAGGGAGCTCCTACGAGCAGTACTTC.

This clonotype was observed at least ten times. The CDR3 DNA is TGTGCCAGCAGTTTATGGAACGGCTACGAGCAGTACTTC. Protein sequence: CASSLWNGYEQYF. The chain recombines TRBV27 with TRBJ2-7; no firm D call. V lost 1 base to trimming and J lost 3 bases, with 7 bases between them. Germline V gives CDR1 MNHEY, CDR2 SMNVEV (reference sequence). CDR3 length: 13 amino acids.

This clonotype was counted ten times or more. The CDR3 protein is CASSQVTSRNTGELFF. CDR3 sequence (DNA): TGCGCCAGCAGCCAAGTGACTAGCAGGAACACCGGGGAGCTGTTTTTT. The chain carries TRBV4-1 and TRBJ2-2, with 7 bases identical to TRBD2. Germline V gives CDR1 MGHRA, CDR2 YSYEKL. This CDR3 spans 16 amino acids. The J segment lost 1 base and the V segment lost 1 base, leaving 3 bases of the junction unmatched.

This clonotype occurred many times. The chain uses TRBV10-3 and TRBJ1-2; the match to TRBD1 covers 10 bases. CDR1 is ENHRY, CDR2 SYGVKD, per germline. J gave up 2 bases and V 10 bases, and 4 bases lay outside the gene matches. This CDR3 is built from 13 residues. CDR3: CATRQGANYGYTF. The CDR3 DNA reads TGTGCCACCCGACAGGGGGCGAACTATGGCTACACCTTC.

This clonotype was observed many times. This chain links TRBV5-1 with TRBJ2-1; tentative D call: TRBD2 (6 bases). CDR3 length equals 16 residues. The V end was cut by 4 bases, the J end by 4 bases, with 18 bases between. Germline V CDR1 and CDR2: SGHRS, YFSETQ. This CDR3 is CASSVATRDRYNEQFF. CDR3 DNA: TGCGCCAGCAGCGTAGCGACTAGGGATAGATACAATGAGCAGTTCTTC. Combining the CDR3 with reference TRBV5-1 and TRBJ2-1 gives the whole variable domain KAGVTQTPRYLIKTRGQQVTLSCSPISGHRSVSWYQQTPGQGLQFLFEYFSETQRNKGNFPGRFSGRQFSNSRSEMNVSTLELGDSALYLCASSVATRDRYNEQFFGPGTRLTVL.

This clonotype has ten or more counts. The genes are TRBV29-1 and TRBJ2-1, with TRBD2 matching over 7 bases. This CDR3 spans 13 amino acids. In germline, CDR1 is SQVTM, CDR2 ANQGSEA. The V segment lost 4 bases and the J segment 2 bases; nucleotides outside the gene matches: 2. CDR3 protein: CSVVTSAYNEQFF. The CDR3 DNA reads TGCAGCGTTGTAACTAGCGCCTACAATGAGCAGTTCTTC.

This clonotype was detected many times. The rearrangement links TRBV20-1 to TRBJ2-5; TRBD2 matches 12 bases. Germline CDR1 reads DFQATT; CDR2 reads SNEGSKA (reference sequence). The CDR3 has 15 residues. Germline trimming cut 3 bases from V and 5 bases from J; bases unmatched to any gene: 7. CDR3 coding DNA: TGCAGTGCTAGTCCTAGCGGGGGGGCCTCGGAGACCCAGTACTTC. Its protein is CSASPSGGASETQYF.

This clonotype occurred many times. The chain recombines TRBV29-1 with TRBJ1-1, with TRBD1 identical over 9 bases. The CDR3 runs 13 residues. Germline-derived CDR1 and CDR2 are SQVTM and ANQGSEA. The V gene end was trimmed by 6 bases and the J gene end by 5 bases; junction bases not matched to a gene: 7. The CDR3 protein is CSVPTGGGTEAFF. CDR3 coding DNA: TGCAGCGTCCCGACAGGGGGAGGGACTGAAGCTTTCTTT.

Many counts were recorded for this clonotype. This sequence joins TRBV3-1 and TRBJ2-1; 14 bases are shared with TRBD2. This CDR3 comprises 19 residues. Trimming took 0 bases from V and 2 from J; bases not matched to a gene: 6. Germline V gives CDR1 LGHDT, CDR2 YNNKEL (reference sequence). As DNA, the CDR3 is TGTGCCAGCAGCCAAGATAGACTAGCGGGGGGGCCCACCTACAATGAGCAGTTCTTC. Translation: CASSQDRLAGGPTYNEQFF.

This clonotype was picked up many times. The chain links TRBV7-8 to TRBJ2-1, with 7 nucleotides matching TRBD1. The germline gives CDR1 SGHVS, CDR2 FQNEAQ. The CDR3 totals 16 residues. V shed 1 base, J shed 2 bases, and the junction held 5 bases outside the gene matches. This CDR3 reads CASSLEGDRTYNEQFF. CDR3 DNA sequence: TGTGCCAGCAGCTTAGAAGGGGACAGAACCTACAATGAGCAGTTCTTC.

This clonotype was observed at least ten times. The chain links TRBV29-1 to TRBJ1-2; D call uncertain. Germline V gene sequence: CDR1 SQVTM, CDR2 ANQGSEA. V was cut by 2 bases and J by 5 bases, with 6 bases left in between. The CDR3 totals 11 residues. This CDR3 reads CSVELPYGYTF. The CDR3 DNA follows: TGCAGCGTTGAACTCCCTTATGGCTACACCTTC.

CDR3 amino acids: CATQTTGYEQYF. In DNA form, the CDR3 reads TGTGCCACACAGACGACAGGCTACGAGCAGTACTTC. The chain has TRBV6-6 and TRBJ2-7; D possibly corresponds to TRBD1 (6 bases). The V and J ends lost 10 bases and 3 bases respectively, with 13 bases between them. This CDR3 is 12 amino acids long. Germline-derived CDR1 and CDR2 are MNHNY and SVGAGI (reference sequence).

This clonotype was seen repeatedly, ten times or more. This chain uses TRBV20-1 with TRBJ1-3; perhaps TRBD1 as D (6 bases). Germline lookup yields CDR1 DFQATT and CDR2 SNEGSKA (reference sequence). The CDR3 is 15 amino acids. Trimming shortened V by 0 bases and J by 8 bases, and 17 bases separated the two germline ends. CDR3 region: CSARDGGGNKDTIYF. In DNA form, the CDR3 reads TGCAGTGCTAGAGACGGAGGGGGTAATAAAGACACCATATATTTT.

This clonotype was recorded at least ten times. V gene TRBV5-1 combines with J gene TRBJ2-2, with a possible D match to TRBD1 (6 bases). Germline V gene data show CDR1 as SGHRS and CDR2 as YFSETQ. The CDR3 is 15 amino acids. Trimming pared 0 bases from V and 0 bases from J, leaving 6 bases between. CDR3 in amino acids: CASSLDRANTGELFF. In nucleotides, the CDR3 is TGCGCCAGCAGCTTGGACAGGGCGAACACCGGGGAGCTGTTTTTT.

On this clonotype itself: A read error may explain this, as a much larger clone is one base away. The chain is built from TRBV20-1 and TRBJ2-3; 7 bases fit TRBD2. V was pared by 6 bases and J by 2 bases, with 11 bases of the junction left unmatched. Germline V gene data show CDR1 as DFQATT and CDR2 as SNEGSKA (reference sequence). CDR3 length: 15 amino acids. The CDR3 DNA sequence: TGCAGTGCCCGGTTGAGTGCGGGGGACACAGATACGCAGTATTTT. Translating it yields CSARLSAGDTDTQYF.

Ten or more counts support this clonotype. The genes are TRBV20-1 and TRBJ2-7, with 7 bases lining up with TRBD1. Losses at the gene ends were 0 bases for V and 0 bases for J; bases not matched to a gene: 5. The CDR3 runs to 15 residues. Germline V gene lookup returns CDR1 DFQATT and CDR2 SNEGSKA (reference sequence). CDR3 protein: CSARDGTALSYEQYV. In DNA, the CDR3 is TGCAGTGCTAGAGATGGGACAGCGCTCTCCTACGAGCAGTACGTC.

This clonotype was recorded at least ten times. V is TRBV20-1 and J is TRBJ1-6, with no clear D. This CDR3 contains 14 residues. Germline CDR1 is DFQATT and CDR2 is SNEGSKA (reference sequence). Trimming shortened V by 0 bases and J by 8 bases, and 11 bases separated the two germline ends. CDR3 in DNA: TGCAGTGCTAGAGATGGTGGCAGTTATTCACCCCTCCACTTT. Its translation is CSARDGGSYSPLHF.

This clonotype occurred once. A much bigger clone sits one base away, suggesting this may be a read error. The chain couples TRBV7-3 to TRBJ2-6; weak D call: TRBD2 (7 bases). Germline assignment: CDR1 SGHTA and CDR2 FQGTGA. The CDR3 is 12 residues long. The CDR3 here is CASSPGGGVPTF. CDR3 DNA sequence: TGTGCCAGCAGCCCTGGGGGGGGCGTCCCGACTTTC.

This clonotype was detected ten times or more. V usage is TRBV15 and J usage is TRBJ1-1; D uncertain. Germline V gene lookup returns CDR1 LNHNV and CDR2 YYDKDF (reference sequence). V gave up 6 bases and J gave up 3 bases, with 11 bases separating them. The CDR3 loop spans 13 amino acids. The CDR3 bases are TGTGCCACCAGTACGGCCAATTACACTGAAGCTTTCTTT. As protein: CATSTANYTEAFF.